This TCR beta chain emerged from a study of beta chain features in type 1 diabetes. Expressed TCRB transcripts were sequenced because the isolated RNA had all been reverse transcribed beforehand. Using immunoSEQ multiplex PCR, the repertoire was profiled, and TCRdb retains in-frame clones only, with some absent. This table holds 300,000 to 400,000 clones, approximately 10% found once. V dropped 2 bases and J dropped 8; count of bases not matched to a gene: 6. The CDR3 extends over 15 amino acids. CDR1 and CDR2 (germline): SGHNT, YYREEE (reference sequence). This clone was seen more than once but under ten times.

This sequence originates from a woman aged 25-40 years in good health. Source material: naive CD4+ T cells from blood. The V call is TRBV5-4, the J call TRBJ2-1; 11 bases match TRBD2. The CDR3 loop is CASSFGTSGVDEQFF. CDR3 DNA sequence: TGTGCCAGCAGCTTCGGGACTAGCGGCGTTGATGAGCAGTTCTTC.